The 15 T cell receptor beta chains below were found in one sample sequenced in a study of T cell repertoires in ileal Crohn's disease. Data came from immunoSEQ multiplex PCR; TCRdb stores just in-frame clones and leaves some out. The sample comprises approximately 18,000 clones, about 60% of which are singletons, and roughly 6.7% rests with the top ten. What was sequenced was ileal tissue. The source of these receptors is an adult with Crohn's disease.

This chain connects TRBV5-6 to TRBJ2-7; no clear D. The germline V gene encodes CDR1 SGHDT and CDR2 YYEEEE. Trimming stripped 0 bases from V and 1 base from J, with 8 bases between. CDR3 length equals 14 residues. CDR3 sequence: CASSLVPESYEQYF. CDR3 bases: TGTGCCAGCAGCTTGGTGCCAGAATCCTACGAGCAGTACTTC.

V usage is TRBV2 and J usage is TRBJ2-5; possible D gene TRBD1, 6 bases. The CDR3 totals 13 residues. V lost 3 bases to trimming and J lost 4 bases, with 9 bases between them. Germline CDR1 reads SNHLY; CDR2 reads FYNNEI. The CDR3 reads CASSDPGAETQYF. The CDR3 region has the DNA TGTGCCAGCAGTGACCCAGGGGCAGAGACCCAGTACTTC.

The genes are TRBV2 and TRBJ2-1; 11 nucleotides line up with TRBD2. Losses at the gene ends were 6 bases for V and 10 bases for J; bases not matched to a gene: 5. Germline CDR1 and CDR2: SNHLY and FYNNEI. The CDR3 has 13 residues. The CDR3 spells CASRASGRMEQFF. Written as DNA, the CDR3 is TGTGCCAGCAGGGCTAGCGGGAGGATGGAGCAGTTCTTC.

This clone was recorded a few times. The chain is built from TRBV7-3 and TRBJ2-7; the D gene is possibly TRBD1 (6 bases). Germline loops: CDR1 SGHTA, CDR2 FQGTGA. The V end was cut by 0 bases, the J end by 7 bases, with 7 bases between. This CDR3 is 12 amino acids long. The CDR3 protein is CASSLTGTEQYF. The CDR3 DNA is TGTGCCAGCAGCTTAACCGGGACAGAGCAGTACTTC.

This clone came up a few times. The chain joins TRBV28 to TRBJ1-2; the match to TRBD1 covers 12 bases. The CDR3 contains 16 residues. CDR1 is MDHEN, CDR2 SYDVKM, per germline. V shed 3 bases and J 8 bases; nucleotides not matched to a gene: 10. Written as DNA, the CDR3 is TGTGCCAGCAGTTTGTTAACCGGGACAGGGGGCTTGGGCTACACCTTC. The encoded protein is CASSLLTGTGGLGYTF.

This clone appeared a few times. J is TRBJ1-3 and V is TRBV7-8, with 7 bases that match TRBD1. The V gene's germline CDR1 is SGHVS and CDR2 FQNEAQ. The CDR3 extends over 15 amino acids. The J segment lost 3 bases and the V segment lost 5 bases, leaving 7 bases of the junction unmatched. CDR3 coding DNA: TGTGCCAGCAGCGCAAACAGGGGTGGTGGAAACACCATATATTTT. Translated, it gives CASSANRGGGNTIYF.

This clone occurred a few times. The chain couples TRBV5-1 to TRBJ1-2; D may be TRBD1 (5 bases). With 4 bases removed from V and 5 bases from J, the gap between germline ends came to 15 bases. Germline loops: CDR1 SGHRS, CDR2 YFSETQ. The CDR3 is 14 residues long. CDR3 nucleotide sequence: TGCGCCAGCAGCGTTGGGAGGGGTCGGTATGGCTACACCTTC. This codes for CASSVGRGRYGYTF.

In its sample, this clone was seen once. V is TRBV7-9 and J is TRBJ2-2; TRBD1 matches at 7 bases. Trimming cost V 5 bases and J 5 bases; bases outside gene matches: 8. Per the germline V gene, CDR1 is SEHNR and CDR2 is FQNEAQ (reference sequence). CDR3 length equals 15 residues. The CDR3 region has the DNA TGTGCCAGCAGCACACGGGACAGAGGGACCGGGGAGCTGTTTTTT. Translated: CASSTRDRGTGELFF.

The chain joins TRBV5-1 to TRBJ2-5; tentatively, D is TRBD1 (6 bases). TRBJ2-7 explains the end of the DNA better; the J call may be wrong. The CDR3 consists of 16 residues. Germline CDR1 SGHRS, CDR2 YFSETQ. The CDR3 DNA reads TGCGCCAGCAGCAACCCAGGGGCCCTTACCTCCTACGAGCAGTACTTC. Its translation is CASSNPGALTSYEQYF.

The V call is TRBV18, the J call TRBJ1-1, with D possibly TRBD1 on 6 matching bases. Germline V gene data show CDR1 as KGHSH and CDR2 as LQKENI. Trimming left V 2 bases short and J 2 bases short, with 15 bases between. CDR3 length: 16 amino acids. CDR3 bases: TGTGCCAGCTCACCATTTAGGGACATAGATAACACTGAAGCTTTCTTT. The encoded protein is CASSPFRDIDNTEAFF.

This chain uses TRBV5-1 with TRBJ2-2; possible D gene TRBD2, 5 bases. With 2 bases removed from V and 7 bases from J, the gap between germline ends came to 15 bases. This CDR3 has 15 residues. Germline V lookup: CDR1 SGHRS, CDR2 YFSETQ. This CDR3 reads CASSLSAGGGGELFF. The CDR3 nucleotides are TGCGCCAGCAGCTTATCTGCGGGTGGAGGCGGGGAGCTGTTTTTT.

By share, this clone ranks as medium-sized. This sequence joins TRBV4-1 and TRBJ2-5; D possibly corresponds to TRBD1 (6 bases). The CDR3 length is 14 residues. The V and J ends lost 1 base and 5 bases respectively, with 11 bases between them. Germline CDR1 and CDR2: MGHRA and YSYEKL. In DNA, the CDR3 is TGCGCCAGCAGCCAAGGTCAGGGGATGGAGACCCAGTACTTC. It yields the protein CASSQGQGMETQYF.

This chain connects TRBV5-1 to TRBJ2-5; 8 bases agree with TRBD2. The V gene end was trimmed by 4 bases and the J gene end by 1 base; junction bases not matched to a gene: 9. The CDR3 has 16 amino acids. Germline V gene lookup returns CDR1 SGHRS and CDR2 YFSETQ. The CDR3: CASSEPLSGVQETQYF. CDR3 DNA sequence: TGCGCCAGCAGCGAGCCCCTTAGCGGGGTCCAAGAGACCCAGTACTTC.

This clone showed up just once. The gene calls are TRBV4-3 and TRBJ1-4, with 7 bases identical to TRBD1. The CDR3 length is 18 residues. Germline loops: CDR1 LGHNA, CDR2 YSLEER. V was clipped by 3 bases and J by 4 bases; unmatched bases: 14. CDR3 amino acids: CASSQVFFSGTVNEKLFF. The CDR3 nucleotides are TGCGCCAGCAGCCAGGTCTTCTTTTCCGGGACAGTTAATGAAAAACTGTTTTTT.

V usage is TRBV5-6 and J usage is TRBJ2-5, with 9 positions matching TRBD1. The CDR3 runs 15 residues. Per the germline V gene, CDR1 is SGHDT and CDR2 is YYEEEE. Trimming cost V 4 bases and J 5 bases; bases outside gene matches: 9. In nucleotides, the CDR3 is TGTGCCAGCAGCCAGCGGGACAGGGTTCGGGAGACCCAGTACTTC. Translating it yields CASSQRDRVRETQYF.